This T cell receptor (beta chain) was found in a study of T cell responses to AZD1222 COVID-19 vaccine. General study points: Only a handful of AZD1222 recipients, several in all, had baseline seropositivity. The study sampled repertoires only after the peak T cell response. Two AZD1222 doses significantly raised spike-specific TCR breadth and depth over controls. A mostly white British donor set with more females was recruited, and clonal diversity was possibly underestimated.

Comments on this clone: The antigen is not known.

This CDR3 region has 15 residues. The V gene's germline CDR1 is MNHEY and CDR2 SVGAGI. Trimming shortened V by 7 bases and J by 3 bases, and 19 bases separated the two germline ends. Some clones are missing from TCRdb's copy, which holds only in-frame ones; the method was immunoSEQ multiplex PCR. This sample yields roughly 70,000 clones, of which 75% to 90% are seen a single time; roughly 20% belongs to the top ten. The V call is TRBV6-5, the J call TRBJ2-7; perhaps TRBD2 as D (6 bases). Source: peripheral blood, taken on day 0 of AZD1222 vaccination. This sequence originates from an adult in good health. This CDR3 reads CASKGGWGESYEQYF. DNA for the CDR3: TGTGCCAGCAAGGGCGGTTGGGGGGAGAGCTACGAGCAGTACTTC.